The rows below give T cell receptor beta chains drawn from one sample of a study of blood T cell repertoires in COVID-19. Only in-frame clones appear in the TCRdb table, and some are missing; sequencing was by immunoSEQ multiplex PCR. In the table there are 150,000 or so clones, about 90% of which are singletons. Material: peripheral blood. These receptors were taken from a man aged 50 to 60 with acute or convalescent COVID-19. Each CDR3 is given with its conserved first and last residue. The D gene is left open where the match is weak. For some rows the clone size is stated as once, few or many, or as a class when expanded; others skip it.

J gene | D gene | clone size | V gene | CDR3 DNA | CDR3 protein
TRBJ1-1 | TRBD1 | . | TRBV19 | TGTGCCAGTAGTGGAAGGACAGGGGGGTTTAAGAACACTGAAGCTTTCTTT | CASSGRTGGFKNTEAFF
TRBJ2-3 | . | . | TRBV2 | TGTGCCAGCAGTGACGTATCAGATACGCAGTATTTT | CASSDVSDTQYF
TRBJ2-5 | TRBD2 | . | TRBV7-2 | TGTGCCAGCAGCTTTTATACCCCTCAGGGCGGGAGGGGTAGGGAGACCCAGTACTTC | CASSFYTPQGGRGRETQYF
TRBJ2-1 | TRBD2 | . | TRBV7-9 | TGTGCCAGCAGCTATTTGGTCGGGAGGGGTTACAATGAGCAGTTCTTC | CASSYLVGRGYNEQFF
TRBJ2-4 | TRBD2 | . | TRBV28 | TGTGCCAGCAGTTTGTGGGGAGTAGCGGGGGGCCCTAACATTCAGTACTTC | CASSLWGVAGGPNIQYF
TRBJ2-1 | TRBD2 | once | TRBV7-9 | TGTGCCAGCAGCTTAGCTAGCGGGAGATCCCTGCCTTTTTACAATGAGCAGTTCTTC | CASSLASGRSLPFYNEQFF
TRBJ1-1 | . | . | TRBV19 | TGTGCCAGTAGGCCCGGGAACAGAATGAACACTGAAGCTTTCTTT | CASRPGNRMNTEAFF
TRBJ2-3 | . | . | TRBV7-9 | TGTGCCAGCAGCTTGGACAGTACAGATACGCAGTATTTT | CASSLDSTDTQYF
TRBJ2-7 | TRBD2 | . | TRBV27 | TGTGCCAGCAGTTTCCCGGGGGGGTTCTTAAGGTTC | CASSFPGGFLRF
TRBJ2-1 | TRBD2 | . | TRBV3-1/TRBV3-2 | TGTGCCAGCAGCCTTTATAGCGGGGGGGCCTACAATGAGCAGTTCTTC | CASSLYSGGAYNEQFF
TRBJ1-3 | . | . | TRBV19 | TGTGCCAGTAGTATTTCAGGAGGGCCGTCCGGAAACACCATATATTTT | CASSISGGPSGNTIYF
TRBJ1-5 | . | . | TRBV19 | TGTGCCAGTAGTCCACTTGGCGGGGGCGGCAATCAGCCCCAGCATTTT | CASSPLGGGGNQPQHF
TRBJ2-3 | TRBD1 | . | TRBV29-1 | TGCAGCGTGACAGGGGAAAACACAGATACGCAGTATTTT | CSVTGENTDTQYF
TRBJ2-1 | . | few | TRBV3-1/TRBV3-2 | TGTGCCAGCAGCCAAGACGCGGGACAGTGGAATGAGCAGTTCTTC | CASSQDAGQWNEQFF
TRBJ2-5 | . | . | TRBV29-1 | TGCAGCGTTGAAGCAGTCGTGCCCCAGGGAGAGACCCAGTACTTC | CSVEAVVPQGETQYF
TRBJ2-1 | . | . | TRBV7-9 | TGTGCCAGCAGCCCGACTTACAATGAGCAGTTCTTC | CASSPTYNEQFF
TRBJ2-2 | . | . | TRBV6-6 | TGTGCCAGCAGTTACTCGAAGCCGGTAAACACCGGGGAGCTGTTTTTT | CASSYSKPVNTGELFF
TRBJ1-5 | . | . | TRBV11-3 | TGTGCCAGCAGCTGGGGCGGTTCGGGCAATCAGCCCCAGCATTTT | CASSWGGSGNQPQHF
TRBJ1-2 | . | . | TRBV15 | TGTGCCACCAGCAGAGATTTCGACTATGGCTACACCTTC | CATSRDFDYGYTF
TRBJ1-5 | . | . | TRBV4-1 | TGCGCCAGCAGGAAAGACAGTACGATCAATCAGCCCCAGCATTTT | CASRKDSTINQPQHF
TRBJ2-5 | TRBD1 | . | TRBV2 | TGTGCCAGCAGTTGGGACAGGGGTACAGAGACCCAGTACTTC | CASSWDRGTETQYF
TRBJ2-2 | . | . | TRBV14 | TGTGCCAGCAGCCAAGATCAGGGCTACACCGGGGAGCTGTTTTTT | CASSQDQGYTGELFF
TRBJ1-1 | TRBD1 | . | TRBV19 | TGTGCCAGTAGAGGAACAGGGGGGAACACTGAAGCTTTCTTT | CASRGTGGNTEAFF
TRBJ1-4 | TRBD1 | . | TRBV28 | TGTGCCAGCCGGGACAGGGGACCTAATGAAAAACTGTTTTTT | CASRDRGPNEKLFF
TRBJ1-5 | . | . | TRBV9 | TGTGCCAGCAGCGTGACGGGTAGCAATCAGCCCCAGCATTTT | CASSVTGSNQPQHF
TRBJ2-1 | TRBD2 | . | TRBV4-1 | TGCGCCAGCAGCCAAGTTATAGGACTAGCGGGAGATGAGCAGTTCTTC | CASSQVIGLAGDEQFF
TRBJ1-4 | . | . | TRBV9 | TGTGCCAGCAGCGTAGTAGGTCAGGCAAATGAAAAACTGTTTTTT | CASSVVGQANEKLFF
TRBJ2-1 | . | . | TRBV27 | TGTGCCAGCAGTTTAATGCTCTCCAGAGGGGAGCAGTTCTTC | CASSLMLSRGEQFF
TRBJ2-1 | TRBD2 | . | TRBV28 | TGTGCCACCAAAGCGGGAGGGTCCTACAATGAGCAGTTCTTC | CATKAGGSYNEQFF
TRBJ2-5 | . | . | TRBV11-3 | TGTGCCAGCAGCCCAGGGGTTCGGGAGACCCAGTACTTC | CASSPGVRETQYF
TRBJ2-1 | . | few | TRBV5-1 | TGCGCCAGCAGAAAGACAGGGACCCCAGCGGGAGTAGATGAGCAGTTCTTC | CASRKTGTPAGVDEQFF
TRBJ2-3 | TRBD1 | once | TRBV2 | TGTGCCAGCAGAAGGGGGCAGAGCACAGATACGCAGTATTTT | CASRRGQSTDTQYF
TRBJ1-1 | TRBD1 | . | TRBV11-2 | TGTGCCAGCAGCGAGGGACAGGGTTTGGCTTTCTTT | CASSEGQGLAFF
TRBJ2-1 | . | . | TRBV6-4 | TGTGCCAGCAGGAGCGGACAGAGCTCCTACAATGAGCAGTTCTTC | CASRSGQSSYNEQFF
TRBJ1-2 | . | . | TRBV19 | TGTGCCAGCTCAGGGAACTATGGCTACACCTTC | CASSGNYGYTF
TRBJ1-4 | . | . | TRBV30 | TGTGCCTGGAGAGCTCTTCCAACTAATGAAAAACTGTTTTTT | CAWRALPTNEKLFF
TRBJ1-4 | . | . | TRBV5-4 | TGTGCCAGCAGCTTGAATCCGGGGTATGAAAAACTGTTTTTT | CASSLNPGYEKLFF
TRBJ2-1 | . | . | TRBV19 | TGTGCCAGTAGTATTCTCGGGGGTCGGGACGCCTACAATGAGCAGTTCTTC | CASSILGGRDAYNEQFF
TRBJ2-6 | TRBD2 | . | TRBV4-2 | TGTGCCAGCAGCCCACTTAGCGGGCTCTCTGGGGCCAACGTCCTGACTTTC | CASSPLSGLSGANVLTF
TRBJ2-3 | TRBD1 | . | TRBV7-8 | TGTGCCAGCAGTTTGCCGGGACAGGGGACAGATACGCAGTATTTT | CASSLPGQGTDTQYF
TRBJ1-4 | TRBD1 | . | TRBV7-2 | TGTGCCAGCAGCACCCGACAGGGGGGAGGCGAAAAACTGTTTTTT | CASSTRQGGGEKLFF